The present entry profiles one T cell receptor beta chain with its context. CDR1 DFQATT and CDR2 SNEGSKA come from the germline V gene (reference sequence). V trimming: 6 bases; J trimming: 7 bases; junction bases outside the gene matches: 7. The CDR3 spans 12 residues. TCRdb reprocessed the RT-PCR reads with MiXCR, giving one entry per CDR3 protein. The repertoire consists of hundreds of thousands of distinct CDR3 sequences, with 12% to 15% occurring once and the leading ten covering about 3.9%. The specimen was memory CD4+ T cells from blood. The clonotype originates from a female donor in good health, serving as a healthy control. The chain combines TRBV20-1 with TRBJ1-2, with TRBD1 identical over 8 bases. The CDR3 reads CSAHRQGSGYTF. As DNA, the CDR3 is TGCAGTGCCCATAGACAGGGGAGTGGCTACACCTTC.